This record looks at one T cell receptor beta chain sequence and its context. The sample originates from a study of blood T cell repertoires in COVID-19. V was trimmed by 1 base and J by 3 bases, leaving 7 bases between them. Germline V CDR1 and CDR2: LGHNA, YNFKEQ. The CDR3 spans 14 residues. In the authors' workflow: Reference gene primer amplification gave nucleated cell count estimates. Method: immunoSEQ multiplex PCR; TCRdb's copy keeps in-frame clones and lacks some. That table is the source of V, J and clone size, and D and trimming were worked out from the DNA. This table has approximately 75,000 clones, 80% appearing once.

Sequencing was done on a sample of peripheral blood. The source of this sequence is a man between 45 and 60 years old with COVID-19, enrolled during active disease. The V gene is TRBV4-2, the J gene TRBJ1-5; D remains unclear. The CDR3 region is CASSQATDNQPQHF. The CDR3 region has the DNA TGTGCCAGCAGCCAAGCCACAGACAATCAGCCCCAGCATTTT.